The T cell receptor (beta chain) under discussion was sequenced for a study of blood T cell repertoires in COVID-19. On the study more broadly: Samples came from the United States, Italy and Spain, spanning acute and convalescent COVID-19.

Only in-frame clones appear in the TCRdb table, and some are missing; sequencing was by immunoSEQ multiplex PCR. The sample records roughly 200,000 clones, around 83% being singletons. The clonotype was recovered from a man aged 35 to 55 with active or convalescent COVID-19. Sequences were obtained from peripheral blood.

In nucleotides, the CDR3 is TGCAGCGCCAGGACACCCAGGGCTAATAATGAAAAACTGTTTTTT. Translating gives CSARTPRANNEKLFF. J is TRBJ1-4 and V is TRBV29-1; D might be TRBD1 (5 bases). From germline, CDR1 is SQVTM and CDR2 ANQGSEA. V was clipped by 7 bases and J by 4 bases, with 19 bases between them. This CDR3 region has 15 residues.